In this sample, the clone carrying this T cell receptor (beta chain) turned up once. This entry belongs to a study of blood T cell repertoires in COVID-19. In the authors' methods: Reference gene primer amplification gave estimated nucleated cell counts. Assay: immunoSEQ multiplex PCR; the TCRdb copy retains only in-frame clones and omits some. The DNA was the basis for D and trimming; V, J and clone size are from that table. The top ten clones hold 8.4% of a sample with 130,000 or so clones, 80% to 85% of them seen once. The CDR3 runs 16 residues. The germline V gene encodes CDR1 SGHTA and CDR2 FQGNSA. The J segment lost 2 bases and the V segment lost 1 base, leaving 6 bases of the junction unmatched.

The rearrangement uses TRBV7-2 and TRBJ2-5; 8 nucleotides line up with TRBD2. This TCR derives from a woman aged 60-75 years with active or convalescent COVID-19. What was sequenced was peripheral blood. The CDR3 nucleotides are TGTGCCAGCAGCTTAGGACTAGCGAGTTCTCAAGAGACCCAGTACTTC. It translates to CASSLGLASSQETQYF.